The source of this T cell receptor beta chain is a study of a mutant IDH1 vaccine in newly diagnosed glioma. Whole-study context: Of treated patients, 62.5% were men and about 38% women, averaging around 44 years.

Germline CDR1 SGDLS, CDR2 YYNGEE. The CDR3 spans 14 residues. With V trimmed by 3 bases and J by 3 bases, 5 bases remained unmatched. Generated by immunoSEQ multiplex PCR, the TCRdb table keeps only in-frame clones and is missing some. The sample yields 55,000 to 70,000 clones, about four fifths seen once. The time point is: baseline, week 1 (first vaccination visit). As for treatment: pre-vaccination baseline after standard-of-care therapy. The chain recombines TRBV9 with TRBJ1-1, with 7 positions matching TRBD1. This sequence was found in a man in his fifties with glioma. The specimen was PBMCs, collected from a glioma patient treated with radiotherapy, temozolomide or both. As DNA, the CDR3 is TGTGCCAGCAGCGCGTCCGACAGGGACACTGAAGCTTTCTTT. Translating it yields CASSASDRDTEAFF.